This TCR beta chain stems from a study of OX40 agonist ivuxolimab in advanced cancers. Study information: Patients' therapy was ivuxolimab, an antibody that acts as an agonist of OX40 (CD134).

The CDR3 is 13 residues long. Germline V gene sequence: CDR1 KGHSH, CDR2 LQKENI. V was pared by 2 bases and J by 3 bases, with 7 bases between. TCRdb's table, derived via immunoSEQ multiplex PCR, lists solely in-frame clones and lacks some. The profile shows approximately 130,000 clones, roughly 91% of them singletons. This clonotype was obtained from an adult with an advanced solid tumor such as melanoma, head and neck, liver or kidney cancer. The rearrangement links TRBV18 to TRBJ1-2; D perhaps matches TRBD1 (5 bases). This specimen consisted of CD4+ or CD8+ T cells sorted from blood, obtained in a trial of the OX40 agonist ivuxolimab. CDR3: CASSPAGDYGYTF. In DNA form, the CDR3 reads TGTGCCAGCTCACCAGCGGGGGACTATGGCTACACCTTC.